This T cell receptor beta chain appears in the sequencing data of a study of blood T cell repertoires in COVID-19. The overall study: Whether acute or convalescent, the COVID-19 samples came from the United States, Italy and Spain. T cells, B-cell-depleted T cells, or PBMCs provided the cDNA or gDNA that served as material.

Source study methods: From reference gene primer amplification, estimates of nucleated cell counts were derived. Clones were sequenced by immunoSEQ multiplex PCR, and TCRdb holds only the in-frame ones, with some missing. From that table come the V and J calls and clone size; the DNA was used to work out D and trimming. Of more than 250,000 clones in the sample, around 83% were seen once. J was trimmed by 1 base and V by 6 bases; bases with no gene match: 10. Germline CDR1 KGHDR, CDR2 SFDVKD. This CDR3 has 17 amino acids. Sequenced input: peripheral blood. The chain combines TRBV24-1 with TRBJ2-1; TRBD2 matches 8 bases. The clonotype originates from a man in his late teens or twenties with active or convalescent COVID-19. DNA for the CDR3: TGTGCCACCAGTCGGGGGGGGCTAGAAGGGTCCTACAATGAGCAGTTCTTC. Translation: CATSRGGLEGSYNEQFF.